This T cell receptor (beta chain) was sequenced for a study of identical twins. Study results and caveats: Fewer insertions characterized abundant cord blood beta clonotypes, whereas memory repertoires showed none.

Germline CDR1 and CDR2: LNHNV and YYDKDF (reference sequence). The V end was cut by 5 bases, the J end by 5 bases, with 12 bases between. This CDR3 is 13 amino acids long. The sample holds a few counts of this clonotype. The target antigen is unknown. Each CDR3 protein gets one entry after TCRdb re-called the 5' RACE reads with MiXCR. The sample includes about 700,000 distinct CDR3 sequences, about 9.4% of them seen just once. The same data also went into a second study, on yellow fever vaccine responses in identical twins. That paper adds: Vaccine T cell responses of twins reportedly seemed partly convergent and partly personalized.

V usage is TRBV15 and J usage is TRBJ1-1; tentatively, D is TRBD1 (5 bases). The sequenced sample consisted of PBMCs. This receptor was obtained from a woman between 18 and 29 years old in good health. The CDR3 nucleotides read TGTGCCACCAGCGAACGGGGGAGGACTGAAGCTTTCTTT. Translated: CATSERGRTEAFF.